This T cell receptor (beta chain) was identified in a study of T-cell reconstitution after alpha-beta-depleted transplantation in children. This clonotype has a handful of counts. Germline lookup yields CDR1 MNHEY and CDR2 SVGEGT. Losses at the gene ends were 2 bases for V and 2 bases for J; bases not matched to a gene: 16. This CDR3 is 20 amino acids long. Unique molecular identifiers were incorporated when the TCRbeta library was constructed. TCRdb reprocessed the PCR reads via MiXCR and lists one record per CDR3 protein. The table records hundreds of thousands of distinct CDR3 sequences, around 14% of them present only once.

The receptor was isolated from a girl between 2 and 10 years old with congenital amegakaryocytic thrombocytopenia, due to receive a stem cell transplant. The material sequenced was PBMCs, taken before TCRalphabeta/CD19-depleted stem cell transplant. The V gene is TRBV6-2 or TRBV6-3, the J gene TRBJ1-3; 9 positions agree with TRBD1. DNA of the CDR3: TGTGCCAGCAGTTACCGACTGTTGGGGAGACAGGGGGTGGCTGGAAACACCATATATTTT. Protein sequence: CASSYRLLGRQGVAGNTIYF.